The entry below describes one T cell receptor beta chain. The data stem from a study of blood T cell repertoires in COVID-19. Study at large: Whether acute or convalescent, the COVID-19 samples came from the United States, Italy and Spain.

Only in-frame clones appear in the TCRdb table, and some are missing; sequencing was by immunoSEQ multiplex PCR. This table has about 180,000 clones, about 87% appearing once. The germline V gene has CDR1 SEHNR and CDR2 FQNEAQ (reference sequence). The CDR3 totals 14 residues. The V gene end was trimmed by 3 bases and the J gene end by 6 bases; junction bases not matched to a gene: 7. The sequencing sample was made of peripheral blood. The chain employs TRBV7-9 and TRBJ1-2; 7 bases agree with TRBD1. The receptor was derived from a woman in her 70s with COVID-19, enrolled during active disease. CDR3 in amino acids: CASSLDRPLDGYTF. CDR3 nucleotides: TGTGCCAGCAGCTTGGACAGGCCCTTGGATGGCTACACCTTC.